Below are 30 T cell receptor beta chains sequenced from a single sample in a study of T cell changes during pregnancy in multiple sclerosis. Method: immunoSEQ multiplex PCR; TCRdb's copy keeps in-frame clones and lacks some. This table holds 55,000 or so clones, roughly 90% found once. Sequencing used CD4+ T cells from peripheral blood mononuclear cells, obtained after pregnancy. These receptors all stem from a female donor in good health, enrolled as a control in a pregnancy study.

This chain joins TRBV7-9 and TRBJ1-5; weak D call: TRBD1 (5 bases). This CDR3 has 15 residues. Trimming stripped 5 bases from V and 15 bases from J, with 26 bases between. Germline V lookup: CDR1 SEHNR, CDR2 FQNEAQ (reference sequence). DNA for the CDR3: TGTGCCAGCAGCGTTAAAGACGGCGGAGTAGCAGGGTTGCATTTT. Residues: CASSVKDGGVAGLHF.

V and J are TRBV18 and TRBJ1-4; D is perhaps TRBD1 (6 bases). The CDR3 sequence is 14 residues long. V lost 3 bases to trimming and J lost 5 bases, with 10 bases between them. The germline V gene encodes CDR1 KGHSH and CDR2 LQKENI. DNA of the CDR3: TGTGCCAGCTCACCTGGGACATTCAATGAAAAACTGTTTTTT. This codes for CASSPGTFNEKLFF.

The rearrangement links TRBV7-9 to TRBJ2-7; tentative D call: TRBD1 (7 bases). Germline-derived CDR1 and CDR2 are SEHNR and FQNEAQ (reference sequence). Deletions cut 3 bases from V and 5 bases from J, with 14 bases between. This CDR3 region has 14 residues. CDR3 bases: TGTGCCAGCAGCTTCCAGGGGGGCGGTGACGAGCAGTACTTC. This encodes CASSFQGGGDEQYF.

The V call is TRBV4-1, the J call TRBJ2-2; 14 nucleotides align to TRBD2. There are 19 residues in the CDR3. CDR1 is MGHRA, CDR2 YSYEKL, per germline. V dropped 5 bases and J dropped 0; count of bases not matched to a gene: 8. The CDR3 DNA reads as TGCGCCAGCAGCACCCCAAGACTAGCGGGGGGGCCGAACACCGGGGAGCTGTTTTTT. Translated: CASSTPRLAGGPNTGELFF.

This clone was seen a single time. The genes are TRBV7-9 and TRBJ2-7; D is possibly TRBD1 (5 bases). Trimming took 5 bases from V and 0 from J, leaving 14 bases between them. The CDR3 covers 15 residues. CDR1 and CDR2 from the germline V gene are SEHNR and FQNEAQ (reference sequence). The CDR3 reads CASSPGAASSYEQYF. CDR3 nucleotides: TGTGCCAGCAGCCCTGGGGCCGCCAGCTCCTACGAGCAGTACTTC.

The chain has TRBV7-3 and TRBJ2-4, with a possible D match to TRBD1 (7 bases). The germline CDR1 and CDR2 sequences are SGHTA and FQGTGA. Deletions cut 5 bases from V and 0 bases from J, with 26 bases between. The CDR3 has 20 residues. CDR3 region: CASSPIPAGQTQLAKNIQYF. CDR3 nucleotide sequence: TGTGCCAGCAGCCCGATCCCGGCGGGACAGACACAGCTAGCCAAAAACATTCAGTACTTC.

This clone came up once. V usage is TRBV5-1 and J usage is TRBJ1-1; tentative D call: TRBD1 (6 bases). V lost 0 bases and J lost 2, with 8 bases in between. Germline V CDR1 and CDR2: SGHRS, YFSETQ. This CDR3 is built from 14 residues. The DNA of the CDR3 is TGCGCCAGCAGCTTGGAACAGGGAAACACTGAAGCTTTCTTT. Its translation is CASSLEQGNTEAFF.

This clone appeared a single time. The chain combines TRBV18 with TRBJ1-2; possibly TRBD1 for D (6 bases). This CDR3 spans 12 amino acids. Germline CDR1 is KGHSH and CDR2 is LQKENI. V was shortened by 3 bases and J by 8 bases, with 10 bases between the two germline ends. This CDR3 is CASSPQGQGYTF. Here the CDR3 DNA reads TGTGCCAGCTCACCCCAGGGGCAAGGCTACACCTTC.

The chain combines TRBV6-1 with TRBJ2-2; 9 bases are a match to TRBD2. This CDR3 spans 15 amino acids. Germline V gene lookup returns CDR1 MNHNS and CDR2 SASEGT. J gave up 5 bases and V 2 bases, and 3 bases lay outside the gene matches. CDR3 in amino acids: CASSERRGGTGELFF. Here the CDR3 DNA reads TGTGCCAGCAGTGAAAGGCGGGGGGGGACCGGGGAGCTGTTTTTT.

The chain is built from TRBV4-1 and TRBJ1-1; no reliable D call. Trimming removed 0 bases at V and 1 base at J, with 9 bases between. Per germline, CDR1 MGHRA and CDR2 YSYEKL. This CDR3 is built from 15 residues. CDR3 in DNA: TGCGCCAGCAGCCAAGATCGGTCCCCGAACACTGAAGCTTTCTTT. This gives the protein CASSQDRSPNTEAFF.

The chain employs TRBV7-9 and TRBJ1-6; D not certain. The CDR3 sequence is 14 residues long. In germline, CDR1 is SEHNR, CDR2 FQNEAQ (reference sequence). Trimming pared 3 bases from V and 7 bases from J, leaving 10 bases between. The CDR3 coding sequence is TGTGCCAGCAGCTTGCGGATAACAAATTCACCCCTCCACTTT. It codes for CASSLRITNSPLHF.

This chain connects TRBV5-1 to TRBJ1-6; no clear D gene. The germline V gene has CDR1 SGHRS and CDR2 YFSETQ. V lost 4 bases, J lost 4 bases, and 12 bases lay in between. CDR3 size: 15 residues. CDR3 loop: CASSPRGGYNSPLHF. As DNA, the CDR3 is TGCGCCAGCAGCCCCCGGGGAGGATATAATTCACCCCTCCACTTT.

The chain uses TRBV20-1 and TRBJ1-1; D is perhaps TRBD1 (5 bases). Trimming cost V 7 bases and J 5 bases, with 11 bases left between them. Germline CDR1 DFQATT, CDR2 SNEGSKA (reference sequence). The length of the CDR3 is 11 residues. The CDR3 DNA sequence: TGCAGTGGGGGCGCGGCTACTGAAGCTTTCTTT. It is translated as CSGGAATEAFF.

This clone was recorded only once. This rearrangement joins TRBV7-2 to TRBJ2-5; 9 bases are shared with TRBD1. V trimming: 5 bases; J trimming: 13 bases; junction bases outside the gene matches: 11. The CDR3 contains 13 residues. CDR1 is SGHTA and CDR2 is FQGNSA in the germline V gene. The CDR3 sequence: CASSGGQGTYSYF. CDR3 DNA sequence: TGTGCCAGCAGCGGGGGACAGGGCACATACTCGTACTTC.

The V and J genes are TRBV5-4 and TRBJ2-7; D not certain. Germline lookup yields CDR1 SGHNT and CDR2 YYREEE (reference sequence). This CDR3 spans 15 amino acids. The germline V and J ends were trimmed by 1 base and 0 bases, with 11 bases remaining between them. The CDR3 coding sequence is TGTGCCAGCAGCTTGTTTGGCTTTAACTCCTACGAGCAGTACTTC. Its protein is CASSLFGFNSYEQYF.

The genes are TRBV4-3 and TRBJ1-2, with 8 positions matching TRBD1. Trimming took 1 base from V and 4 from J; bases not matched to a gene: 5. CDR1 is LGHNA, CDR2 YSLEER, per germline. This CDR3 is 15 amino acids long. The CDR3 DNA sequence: TGCGCCAGCAGCCAAGTTCGGACAGGGAGCTATGGCTACACCTTC. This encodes CASSQVRTGSYGYTF.

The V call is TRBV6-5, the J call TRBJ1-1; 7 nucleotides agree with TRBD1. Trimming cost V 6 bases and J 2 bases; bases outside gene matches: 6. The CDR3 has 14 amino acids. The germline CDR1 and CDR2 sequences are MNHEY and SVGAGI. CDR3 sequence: CASSPRQGNTEAFF. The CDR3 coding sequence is TGTGCCAGCAGCCCCCGACAGGGAAACACTGAAGCTTTCTTT.

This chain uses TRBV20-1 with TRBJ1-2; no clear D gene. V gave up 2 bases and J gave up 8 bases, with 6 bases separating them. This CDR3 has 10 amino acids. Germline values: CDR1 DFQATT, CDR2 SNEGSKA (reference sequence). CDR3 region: CSARNSGYTF. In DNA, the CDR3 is TGCAGTGCTAGAAATAGCGGCTACACCTTC.

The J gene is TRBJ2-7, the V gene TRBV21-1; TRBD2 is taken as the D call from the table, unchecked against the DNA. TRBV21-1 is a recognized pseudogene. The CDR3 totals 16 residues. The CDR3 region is CASRRCINSHSYEQYF. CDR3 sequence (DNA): TGTGCCAGCAGACGGTGTATTAATAGTCACTCCTACGAGCAGTACTTC.

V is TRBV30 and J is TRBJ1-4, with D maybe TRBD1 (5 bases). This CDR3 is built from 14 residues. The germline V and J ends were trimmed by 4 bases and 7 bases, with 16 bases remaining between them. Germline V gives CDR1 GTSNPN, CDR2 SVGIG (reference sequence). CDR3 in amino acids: CAWKTDGGGEKLFF. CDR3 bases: TGTGCCTGGAAGACAGATGGGGGAGGTGAAAAACTGTTTTTT.

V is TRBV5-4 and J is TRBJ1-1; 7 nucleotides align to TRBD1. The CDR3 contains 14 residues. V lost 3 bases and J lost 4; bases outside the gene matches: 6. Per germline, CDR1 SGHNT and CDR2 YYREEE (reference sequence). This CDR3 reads CASSSGTVTTEAFF. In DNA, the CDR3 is TGTGCCAGCAGCTCCGGGACAGTTACCACTGAAGCTTTCTTT.

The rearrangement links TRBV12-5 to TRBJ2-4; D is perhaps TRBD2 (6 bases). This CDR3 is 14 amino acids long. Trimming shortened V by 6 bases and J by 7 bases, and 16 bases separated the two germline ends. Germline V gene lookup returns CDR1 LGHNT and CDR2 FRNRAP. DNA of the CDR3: TGTGCTAGTGGACCGGACGGAGGGAGGAACATTCAGTACTTC. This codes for CASGPDGGRNIQYF.

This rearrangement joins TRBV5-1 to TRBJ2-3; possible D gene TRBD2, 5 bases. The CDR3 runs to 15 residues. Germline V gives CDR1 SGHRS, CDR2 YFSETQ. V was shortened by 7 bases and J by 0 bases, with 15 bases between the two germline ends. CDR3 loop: CASSRARGSTDTQYF. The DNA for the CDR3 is TGCGCCAGCTCCCGGGCACGGGGAAGCACAGATACGCAGTATTTT.

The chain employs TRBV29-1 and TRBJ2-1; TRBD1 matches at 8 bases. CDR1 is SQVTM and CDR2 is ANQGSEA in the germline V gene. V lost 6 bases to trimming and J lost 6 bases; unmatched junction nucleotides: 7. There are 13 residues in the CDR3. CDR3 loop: CSVNRGNPNEQFF. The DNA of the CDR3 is TGCAGCGTGAACAGGGGGAACCCCAATGAGCAGTTCTTC.

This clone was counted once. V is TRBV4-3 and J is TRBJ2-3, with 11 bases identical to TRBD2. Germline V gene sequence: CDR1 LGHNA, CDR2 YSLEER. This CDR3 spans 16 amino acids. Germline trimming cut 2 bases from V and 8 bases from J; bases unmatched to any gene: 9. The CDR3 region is CASSQLAGGFWSTQYF. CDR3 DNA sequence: TGCGCCAGCAGCCAATTAGCGGGGGGGTTTTGGAGTACGCAGTATTTT.

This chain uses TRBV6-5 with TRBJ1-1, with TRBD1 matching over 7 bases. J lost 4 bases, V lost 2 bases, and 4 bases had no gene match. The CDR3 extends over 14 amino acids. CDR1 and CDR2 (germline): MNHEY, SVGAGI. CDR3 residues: CASSYGQVGTEAFF. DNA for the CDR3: TGTGCCAGCAGTTACGGACAGGTCGGCACTGAAGCTTTCTTT.

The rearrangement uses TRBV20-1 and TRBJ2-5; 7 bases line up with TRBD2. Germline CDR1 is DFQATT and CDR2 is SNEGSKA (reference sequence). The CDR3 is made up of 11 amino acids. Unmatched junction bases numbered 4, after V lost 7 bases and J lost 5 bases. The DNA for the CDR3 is TGCAGTGGGCGGGGGAGGGAGACCCAGTACTTC. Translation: CSGRGRETQYF.

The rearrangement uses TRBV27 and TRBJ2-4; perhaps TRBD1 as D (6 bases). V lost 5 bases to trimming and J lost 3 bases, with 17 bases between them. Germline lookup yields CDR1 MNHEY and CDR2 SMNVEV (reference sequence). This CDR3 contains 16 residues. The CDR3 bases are TGTGCCAGCAGTACGTACCCGACAGGTATCAAAAACATTCAGTACTTC. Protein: CASSTYPTGIKNIQYF.

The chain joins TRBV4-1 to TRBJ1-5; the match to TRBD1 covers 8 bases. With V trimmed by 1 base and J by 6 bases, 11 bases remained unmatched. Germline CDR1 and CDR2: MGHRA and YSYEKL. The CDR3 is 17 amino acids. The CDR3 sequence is CASSQAGQGALSQPQHF. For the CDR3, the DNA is TGCGCCAGCAGCCAAGCCGGGCAGGGGGCGTTAAGTCAGCCCCAGCATTTT.

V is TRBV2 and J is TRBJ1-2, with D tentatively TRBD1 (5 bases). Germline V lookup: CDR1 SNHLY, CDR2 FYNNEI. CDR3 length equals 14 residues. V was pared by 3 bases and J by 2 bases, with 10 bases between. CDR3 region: CASSEEQGNYGYTF. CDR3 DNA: TGTGCCAGCAGTGAGGAGCAGGGCAACTATGGCTACACCTTC.